Detailed here is one T cell receptor beta chain. The target antigen is unknown. Library preparation (for TCRbeta) was performed with unique molecular identifiers. MiXCR, applied by TCRdb to the PCR reads, yields one record per CDR3 protein. Of fewer than 550,000 distinct CDR3 sequences listed, roughly an eighth are singletons. The data are from a study of T-cell reconstitution after alpha-beta-depleted transplantation in children. The CDR3 spans 12 residues. Per germline, CDR1 DFQATT and CDR2 SNEGSKA (reference sequence). V lost 6 bases, J lost 4 bases, and 13 bases lay in between. Study observations and caveats: Surviving recipient cells, namely T cells and thymic progenitors, were the source of high day-60 TCRbeta diversity in some patients. Among T cells one year after transplant, newly produced cells accounted for most counts and diversity. Reportedly, only several hundred clones from non-depleted graft cells drove alpha-beta T-cell counts at about two months.

The gene calls are TRBV20-1 and TRBJ2-7, with D tentatively TRBD1 (5 bases). This TCR derives from a female patient aged 2-10 years who had a stem cell transplant for aplastic anemia, so the T cells may come from the graft donor. Sequenced material: PBMCs, mostly from graft donor cells, taken 180 days after TCRalphabeta/CD19-depleted stem cell transplant. The CDR3 sequence is CSATTVFYEQYF. CDR3 sequence (DNA): TGCAGTGCCACGACAGTTTTTTACGAGCAGTACTTC.